A selection of T cell receptor beta chains follows, all from one sample in a study of blood T cell repertoires in COVID-19. Sequenced by immunoSEQ multiplex PCR; TCRdb stores in-frame clones only, minus some. The sample yields about 51,000 clones, 80% to 90% seen once. Input material: peripheral blood. Source of these receptors: a man aged 60-69 years with acute or convalescent COVID-19. The CDR3 runs from the conserved cysteine through the conserved F or W. Each record gives: clone size, CDR3 length, V gene, D gene, J gene, CDR3 protein, CDR3 DNA. D genes are given only for firm matches. Only part of the rows carry a size: once, few, many, or a class if the clone is expanded.

abundance: once; len: 14; v_gene: TRBV29-1; d_gene: TRBD2; j_gene: TRBJ2-7; CDR3aa: CSVELANVPYEQYF; CDR3nt: TGCAGCGTAGAACTAGCGAACGTTCCCTACGAGCAGTACTTC
abundance: few; len: 15; v_gene: TRBV19; d_gene: TRBD1; j_gene: TRBJ1-2; CDR3aa: CASSHGQGWNYGYTF; CDR3nt: TGTGCCAGTAGTCACGGACAGGGTTGGAACTATGGCTACACCTTC
abundance: -; len: 17; v_gene: TRBV5-1; d_gene: TRBD2; j_gene: TRBJ2-7; CDR3aa: CASSLTASGEGLGEQYF; CDR3nt: TGCGCCAGCAGCTTGACCGCTAGCGGAGAAGGATTGGGCGAGCAGTACTTC
abundance: -; len: 13; v_gene: TRBV4-2; d_gene: -; j_gene: TRBJ2-1; CDR3aa: CASSQAGGNEQFF; CDR3nt: TGTGCCAGCAGCCAAGCCGGAGGCAATGAGCAGTTCTTC
abundance: -; len: 16; v_gene: TRBV4-1; d_gene: -; j_gene: TRBJ2-1; CDR3aa: CASSLAGRGSYNEQFF; CDR3nt: TGCGCCAGCAGCCTGGCGGGCCGGGGCTCCTACAATGAGCAGTTCTTC
abundance: -; len: 15; v_gene: TRBV10-3; d_gene: -; j_gene: TRBJ1-2; CDR3aa: CAISGGQGENYGYTF; CDR3nt: TGTGCCATCAGTGGGGGACAAGGGGAAAACTATGGCTACACCTTC
abundance: -; len: 14; v_gene: TRBV7-2; d_gene: TRBD1; j_gene: TRBJ2-7; CDR3aa: CASAGTGGYYEQYF; CDR3nt: TGTGCCAGCGCCGGGACAGGGGGATACTACGAGCAGTACTTC
abundance: -; len: 16; v_gene: TRBV21-1; d_gene: -; j_gene: TRBJ1-5; CDR3aa: CASSKPVGKAGQPQHF; CDR3nt: TGTGCCAGCAGCAAACCGGTGGGGAAAGCGGGTCAGCCCCAGCATTTT
abundance: once; len: 17; v_gene: TRBV7-9; d_gene: TRBD1; j_gene: TRBJ2-3; CDR3aa: CASSPWGGQGGTDTQYF; CDR3nt: TGTGCCAGCAGCCCATGGGGGGGACAGGGTGGCACAGATACGCAGTATTTT
abundance: -; len: 14; v_gene: TRBV27; d_gene: -; j_gene: TRBJ2-7; CDR3aa: CASSFGGPPYEQYF; CDR3nt: TGTGCCAGCAGTTTTGGAGGGCCCCCCTACGAGCAGTACTTC
abundance: -; len: 12; v_gene: TRBV11-3; d_gene: -; j_gene: TRBJ1-4; CDR3aa: CASSPGNEKLFF; CDR3nt: TGTGCCAGCAGCCCGGGTAATGAAAAACTGTTTTTT
abundance: few; len: 16; v_gene: TRBV7-2; d_gene: -; j_gene: TRBJ2-4; CDR3aa: CASSLAGALAKNIQYF; CDR3nt: TGTGCCAGCAGCTTAGCAGGGGCACTGGCCAAAAACATTCAGTACTTC
abundance: -; len: 12; v_gene: TRBV19; d_gene: -; j_gene: TRBJ2-5; CDR3aa: CASDSGRGTQYF; CDR3nt: TGTGCCAGTGATAGCGGCCGAGGGACCCAGTACTTC